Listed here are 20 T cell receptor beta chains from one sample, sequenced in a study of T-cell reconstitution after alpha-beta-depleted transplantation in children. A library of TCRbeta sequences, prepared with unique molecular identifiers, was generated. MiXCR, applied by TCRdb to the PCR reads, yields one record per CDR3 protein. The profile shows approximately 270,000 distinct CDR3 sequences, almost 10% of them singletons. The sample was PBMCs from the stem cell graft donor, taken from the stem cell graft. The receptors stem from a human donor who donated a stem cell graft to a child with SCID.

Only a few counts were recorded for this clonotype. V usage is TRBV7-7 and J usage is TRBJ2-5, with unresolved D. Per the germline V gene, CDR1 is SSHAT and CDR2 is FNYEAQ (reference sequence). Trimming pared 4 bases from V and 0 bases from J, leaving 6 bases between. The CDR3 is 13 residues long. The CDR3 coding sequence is TGTGCCAGCAGCTACCAGTACCAAGAGACCCAGTACTTC. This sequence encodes CASSYQYQETQYF. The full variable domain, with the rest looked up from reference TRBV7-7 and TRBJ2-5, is GAGVSQSPRYKVTKRGQDVTLRCDPISSHATLYWYQQALGQGPEFLTYFNYEAQPDKSGLPSDRFSAERPEGSISTLTIQRTEQRDSAMYRCASSYQYQETQYFGPGTRLLVL.

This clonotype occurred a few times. This CDR3 is CASSPRDRVMNEQYF. The CDR3 DNA is TGTGCCAGCAGCCCCCGGGACAGGGTTATGAACGAGCAGTACTTC. The rearrangement links TRBV7-2 to TRBJ2-7; 9 bases fit TRBD1. Germline V gives CDR1 SGHTA, CDR2 FQGNSA. Trimming took 5 bases from V and 5 from J; bases not matched to a gene: 10. CDR3 length equals 15 residues.

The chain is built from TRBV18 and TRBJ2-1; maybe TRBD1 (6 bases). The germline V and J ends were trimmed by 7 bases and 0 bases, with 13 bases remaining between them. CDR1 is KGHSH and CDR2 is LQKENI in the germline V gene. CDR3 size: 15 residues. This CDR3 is CASFQRTVSYNEQFF. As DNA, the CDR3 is TGTGCCAGCTTCCAAAGGACAGTCTCCTACAATGAGCAGTTCTTC.

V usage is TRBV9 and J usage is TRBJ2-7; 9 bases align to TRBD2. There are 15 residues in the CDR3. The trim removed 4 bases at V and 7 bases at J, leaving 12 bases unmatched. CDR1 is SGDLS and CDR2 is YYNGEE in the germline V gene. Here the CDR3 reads CASSLSPSGVEEQYF. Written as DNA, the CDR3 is TGTGCCAGCAGCCTCAGCCCTAGCGGGGTTGAAGAGCAGTACTTC.

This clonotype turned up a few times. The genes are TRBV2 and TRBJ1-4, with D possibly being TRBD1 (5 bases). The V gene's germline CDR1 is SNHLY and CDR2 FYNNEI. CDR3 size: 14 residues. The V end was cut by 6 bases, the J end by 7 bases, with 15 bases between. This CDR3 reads CASRGPDAVEKLFF. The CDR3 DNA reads TGTGCCAGCAGGGGACCCGATGCAGTTGAAAAACTGTTTTTT.

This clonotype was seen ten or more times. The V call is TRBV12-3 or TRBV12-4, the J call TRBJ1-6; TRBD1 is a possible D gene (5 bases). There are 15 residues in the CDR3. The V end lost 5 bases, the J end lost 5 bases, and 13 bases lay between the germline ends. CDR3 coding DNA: TGTGCCAGCAGTCTACGGACGGGGCATAATTCACCCCTCCACTTT. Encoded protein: CASSLRTGHNSPLHF.

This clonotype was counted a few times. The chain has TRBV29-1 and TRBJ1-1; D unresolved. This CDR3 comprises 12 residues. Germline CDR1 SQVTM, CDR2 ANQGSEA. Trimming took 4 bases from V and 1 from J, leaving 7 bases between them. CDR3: CSVGEPNTEAFF. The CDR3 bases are TGCAGCGTTGGAGAACCGAACACTGAAGCTTTCTTT. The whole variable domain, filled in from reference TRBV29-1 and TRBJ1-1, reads SAVISQKPSRDICQRGTSLTIQCQVDSQVTMMFWYRQQPGQSLTLIATANQGSEATYESGFVIDKFPISRPNLTFSTLTVSNMSPEDSSIYLCSVGEPNTEAFFGQGTRLTVV.

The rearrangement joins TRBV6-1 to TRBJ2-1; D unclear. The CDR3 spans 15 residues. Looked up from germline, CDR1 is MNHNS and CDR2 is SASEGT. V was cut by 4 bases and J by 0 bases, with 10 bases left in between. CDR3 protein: CASSGDTFSYNEQFF. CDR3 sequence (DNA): TGTGCCAGCAGTGGAGACACCTTCTCCTACAATGAGCAGTTCTTC.

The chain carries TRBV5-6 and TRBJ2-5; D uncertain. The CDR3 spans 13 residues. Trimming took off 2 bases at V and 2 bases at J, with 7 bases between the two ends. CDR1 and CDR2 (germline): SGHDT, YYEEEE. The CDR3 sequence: CASSFQVQETQYF. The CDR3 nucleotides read TGTGCCAGCAGCTTCCAGGTGCAAGAGACCCAGTACTTC.

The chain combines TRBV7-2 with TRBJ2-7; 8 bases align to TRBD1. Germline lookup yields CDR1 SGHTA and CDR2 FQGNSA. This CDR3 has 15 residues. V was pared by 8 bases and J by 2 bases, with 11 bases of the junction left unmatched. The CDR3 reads CASAKAGGRTYEQYF. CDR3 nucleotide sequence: TGTGCCAGCGCCAAAGCAGGGGGCCGGACCTACGAGCAGTACTTC. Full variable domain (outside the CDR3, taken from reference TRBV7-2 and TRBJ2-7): GAGVSQSPSNKVTEKGKDVELRCDPISGHTALYWYRQSLGQGLEFLIYFQGNSAPDKSGLPSDRFSAERTGGSVSTLTIQRTQQEDSAVYLCASAKAGGRTYEQYFGPGTRLTVT.

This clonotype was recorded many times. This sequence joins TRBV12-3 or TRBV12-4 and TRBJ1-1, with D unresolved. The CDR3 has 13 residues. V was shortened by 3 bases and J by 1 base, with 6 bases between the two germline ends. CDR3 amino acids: CASSFRKNTEAFF. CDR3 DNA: TGTGCCAGCAGTTTTAGGAAGAACACTGAAGCTTTCTTT.

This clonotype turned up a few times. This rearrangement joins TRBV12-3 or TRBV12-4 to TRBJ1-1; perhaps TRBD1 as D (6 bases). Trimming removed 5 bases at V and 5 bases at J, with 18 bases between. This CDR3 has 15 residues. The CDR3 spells CASSPRRGGKTEAFF. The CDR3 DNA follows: TGTGCCAGCAGTCCCCGGAGAGGGGGGAAAACTGAAGCTTTCTTT.

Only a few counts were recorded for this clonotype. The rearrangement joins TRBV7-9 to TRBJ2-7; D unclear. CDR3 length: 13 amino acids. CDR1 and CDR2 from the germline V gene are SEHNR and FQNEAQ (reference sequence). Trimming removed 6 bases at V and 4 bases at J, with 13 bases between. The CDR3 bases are TGTGCCAGCAGTCCGGGTCTTGAATACGAGCAGTACTTC. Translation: CASSPGLEYEQYF.

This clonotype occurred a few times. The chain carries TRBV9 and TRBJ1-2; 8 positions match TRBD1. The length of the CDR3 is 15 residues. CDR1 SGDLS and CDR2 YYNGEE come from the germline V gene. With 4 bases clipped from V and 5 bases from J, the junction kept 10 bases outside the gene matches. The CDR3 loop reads CASSTRDRLRYGYTF. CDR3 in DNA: TGTGCCAGCAGCACTCGGGACAGGCTACGGTATGGCTACACCTTC.

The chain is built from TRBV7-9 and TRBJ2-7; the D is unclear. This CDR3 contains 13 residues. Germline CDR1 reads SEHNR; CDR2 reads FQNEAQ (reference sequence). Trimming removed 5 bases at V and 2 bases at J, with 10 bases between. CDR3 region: CASSRLETYEQYF. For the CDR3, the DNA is TGTGCCAGCAGCCGACTGGAGACCTACGAGCAGTACTTC. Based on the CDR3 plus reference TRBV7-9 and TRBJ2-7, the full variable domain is DTGVSQNPRHKITKRGQNVTFRCDPISEHNRLYWYRQTLGQGPEFLTYFQNEAQLEKSRLLSDRFSAERPKGSFSTLEIQRTEQGDSAMYLCASSRLETYEQYFGPGTRLTVT.

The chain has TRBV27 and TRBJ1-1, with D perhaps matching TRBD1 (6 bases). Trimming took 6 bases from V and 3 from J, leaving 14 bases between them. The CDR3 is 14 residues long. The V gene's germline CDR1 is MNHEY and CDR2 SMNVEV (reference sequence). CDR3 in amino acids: CASRATGYDTEAFF. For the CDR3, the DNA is TGTGCCAGCAGGGCTACAGGGTACGACACTGAAGCTTTCTTT.

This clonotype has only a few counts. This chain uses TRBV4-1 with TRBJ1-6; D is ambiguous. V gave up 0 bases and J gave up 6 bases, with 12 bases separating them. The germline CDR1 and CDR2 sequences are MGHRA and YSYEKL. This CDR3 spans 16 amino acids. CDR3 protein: CASSQDYLAGNSPLHF. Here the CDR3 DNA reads TGCGCCAGCAGCCAAGATTACCTAGCGGGTAATTCACCCCTCCACTTT.

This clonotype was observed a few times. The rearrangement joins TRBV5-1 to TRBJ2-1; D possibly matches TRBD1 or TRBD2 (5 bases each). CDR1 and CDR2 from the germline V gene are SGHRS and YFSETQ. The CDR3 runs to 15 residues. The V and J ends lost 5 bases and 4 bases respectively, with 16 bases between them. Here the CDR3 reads CASRSDGTSYNEQFF. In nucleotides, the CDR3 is TGCGCCAGCAGATCGGATGGGACGTCATACAATGAGCAGTTCTTC.

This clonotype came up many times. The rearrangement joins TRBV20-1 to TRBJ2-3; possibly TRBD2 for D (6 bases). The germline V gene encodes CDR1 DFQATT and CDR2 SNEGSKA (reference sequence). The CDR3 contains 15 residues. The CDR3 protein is CSALEGLHNTDTQYF. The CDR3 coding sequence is TGCAGCGCACTAGAGGGACTCCACAACACAGATACGCAGTATTTT.

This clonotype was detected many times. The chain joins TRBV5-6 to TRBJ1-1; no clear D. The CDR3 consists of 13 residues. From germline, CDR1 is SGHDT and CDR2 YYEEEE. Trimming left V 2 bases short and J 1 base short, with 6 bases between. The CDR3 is CASSFSANTEAFF. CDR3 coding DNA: TGTGCCAGCAGCTTCTCAGCGAACACTGAAGCTTTCTTT.